This T cell receptor beta chain was recorded in a study of T cell responses to AZD1222 COVID-19 vaccine. Turning to this clone: Its antigen is as yet unknown.

The V end lost 3 bases, the J end lost 8 bases, and 16 bases lay between the germline ends. This CDR3 has 13 amino acids. Germline lookup yields CDR1 GTSNPN and CDR2 SVGIG (reference sequence). Whole-study results and caveats: The repertoires were collected only after the peak T cell response. After two AZD1222 doses, spike-specific TCR breadth and depth rose versus day 0. Most donors were white British and more were female, and clonal diversity was possibly underestimated. Among spike-specific TCRs, nearly half reportedly target unmutated variant regions.

Here immunoSEQ multiplex PCR was the method, and the copy in TCRdb shows in-frame clones only, minus some. The profile shows some 200,000 clones, 80% to 95% of them singletons. The sequencing here drew on peripheral blood, taken 28 days after the second AZD1222 dose. V and J are TRBV30 and TRBJ1-2, with D possibly being TRBD1 (5 bases). The sequence was collected from an adult who received the AZD1222 COVID-19 vaccine. This chain's CDR3 is CAWSPAGLAGYTF. CDR3 nucleotide sequence: TGTGCCTGGAGCCCAGCGGGGCTGGCCGGCTACACCTTC.